Shown below are 12 T cell receptor beta chains from a single sample sequenced in a study of T cells after yellow fever vaccination (dated by TCRdb to the late 2010s). The library was generated by 5' RACE. Sequencing relied on an Illumina HiSeq 2500. The public reads were run again by TCRdb, first through fastp at Q25 and then through MiXCR, and only productive beta chains were kept. All rows with the same CDR3 protein become a single entry with the most common DNA and genes. Within this sample are fewer than 650,000 distinct CDR3 sequences, with roughly a fifth of them counted one time only. The top ten clonotypes cover roughly a sixth of the sample. The sample's treatment or condition label, in plain terms: live attenuated yellow fever vaccine strain. The material was PBMCs, obtained about 20 days after the first yellow fever vaccination. The receptors were sampled from a young man who received the YFV17D yellow fever vaccine.

J is TRBJ1-5 and V is TRBV18; tentative D call: TRBD1 (5 bases). V lost 6 bases, J lost 2 bases, and 11 bases lay in between. The CDR3 runs 14 residues. The germline V gene encodes CDR1 KGHSH and CDR2 LQKENI. CDR3: CASSPDMGNQPQHF. CDR3 in DNA: TGTGCCAGCTCGCCGGACATGGGCAATCAGCCCCAGCATTTT.

The chain carries TRBV19 and TRBJ2-5, with TRBD1 identical over 7 bases. Per germline, CDR1 LNHDA and CDR2 SQIVND (reference sequence). J was trimmed by 3 bases and V by 6 bases; bases with no gene match: 13. The CDR3 covers 16 residues. The DNA of the CDR3 is TGTGCCAGTAGCAAGGGGGCGACAGGAGCAGAAGAGACCCAGTACTTC. This encodes CASSKGATGAEETQYF.

This clonotype was counted a few times. CDR3 bases: TGTGCCAGTAGTATGGCCGGAGAGACCCAGTACTTC. Its protein is CASSMAGETQYF. The chain uses TRBV19 and TRBJ2-5; D unresolved. CDR1 LNHDA and CDR2 SQIVND come from the germline V gene (reference sequence). V lost 3 bases, J lost 4 bases, and 6 bases lay in between. CDR3 length: 12 amino acids.

The J gene is TRBJ2-1, the V gene TRBV5-8; possible D gene TRBD1, 6 bases. V lost 4 bases to trimming and J lost 0 bases, with 14 bases between them. Germline-derived CDR1 and CDR2 are SGHTS and YDEGEE. This CDR3 is built from 16 residues. The CDR3 DNA follows: TGTGCCAGCAGCCCGTTTAGGGGGAGCTCCTACAATGAGCAGTTCTTC. Protein: CASSPFRGSSYNEQFF.

This clonotype was observed a handful of times. The chain uses TRBV27 and TRBJ2-2; 7 bases line up with TRBD2. The V and J ends lost 2 bases and 1 base, in that order; junction bases with no gene match: 7. From germline, CDR1 is MNHEY and CDR2 SMNVEV (reference sequence). This CDR3 comprises 17 residues. The CDR3 region is CASSLGSLAMNTGELFF. CDR3 DNA: TGTGCCAGCAGTTTAGGATCACTAGCGATGAACACCGGGGAGCTGTTTTTT.

V is TRBV29-1 and J is TRBJ2-1, with D perhaps TRBD2 (6 bases). V was pared by 3 bases and J by 6 bases, with 15 bases between. Germline CDR1 is SQVTM and CDR2 is ANQGSEA. The CDR3 covers 14 residues. The CDR3 loop reads CSVETDAEGNEQFF. CDR3 DNA sequence: TGCAGCGTTGAGACCGACGCGGAGGGCAATGAGCAGTTCTTC.

This clonotype was found a few times. This chain connects TRBV6-5 to TRBJ2-5; D gene ambiguous. V lost 0 bases to trimming and J lost 2 bases, with 7 bases between them. There are 14 residues in the CDR3. Germline lookup yields CDR1 MNHEY and CDR2 SVGAGI. CDR3 DNA: TGTGCCAGCAGTTACTCGCAGAGTCAAGAGACCCAGTACTTC. It codes for CASSYSQSQETQYF.

The chain recombines TRBV13 with TRBJ2-2, with D perhaps matching TRBD1 (5 bases). V was trimmed by 1 base and J by 2 bases, leaving 14 bases between them. CDR3 length equals 17 residues. Germline CDR1 PRHDT, CDR2 FYEKMQ (reference sequence). The CDR3 DNA reads TGTGCCAGCAGCTTAGCCCTGGTCGACAGAAACACCGGGGAGCTGTTTTTT. Protein sequence: CASSLALVDRNTGELFF.

The CDR3 reads CSASGTGGQQPQHF. The CDR3 nucleotides read TGCAGTGCTAGCGGGACAGGGGGCCAACAGCCCCAGCATTTT. The rearrangement uses TRBV20-1 and TRBJ1-5, with 12 nucleotides matching TRBD1. This CDR3 has 14 residues. Losses at the gene ends were 3 bases for V and 7 bases for J; bases not matched to a gene: 4. Germline V gene sequence: CDR1 DFQATT, CDR2 SNEGSKA (reference sequence).

The chain has TRBV6-4 and TRBJ2-3; D ambiguous. The CDR3 consists of 16 residues. Germline-derived CDR1 and CDR2 are MRHNA and SNTAGT. Trimming took off 3 bases at V and 4 bases at J, with 17 bases between the two ends. Written as DNA, the CDR3 is TGTGCCAGCAGTGAGTCCAGTGCTGGGATAGCAGATACGCAGTATTTT. Amino acids: CASSESSAGIADTQYF.

This clonotype has only a few counts. The chain uses TRBV5-1 and TRBJ1-5; the D gene is possibly TRBD1 (5 bases). The germline gives CDR1 SGHRS, CDR2 YFSETQ. The CDR3 spans 14 residues. Trimming pared 4 bases from V and 9 bases from J, leaving 17 bases between. CDR3 sequence reads: CASSPGTGIPPQHF. The CDR3, as DNA: TGCGCCAGCAGCCCCGGGACTGGTATCCCGCCCCAGCATTTT.

This clonotype was detected many times. V usage is TRBV7-2 and J usage is TRBJ1-1; D is uncertain. This CDR3 has 13 residues. Germline values: CDR1 SGHTA, CDR2 FQGNSA. With 2 bases removed from V and 2 bases from J, the gap between germline ends came to 6 bases. The CDR3 is CASSLSENTEAFF. The CDR3 DNA sequence: TGTGCCAGCAGCTTATCAGAAAACACTGAAGCTTTCTTT.